Each of the 25 T cell receptor beta chains below was sequenced from the same sample in a study of CD8+ T cells in alopecia areata. Pooled cells of cutaneous lymph node origin were sorted on CD4, CD8alpha, NKG2D, NKG2ACE and other markers. RNA was extracted and reverse transcribed into cDNA as the sequencing template. Clones were sequenced by immunoSEQ multiplex PCR, and TCRdb holds only the in-frame ones, with some missing. The sample includes approximately 300,000 clones, none of them occurring once. Sequencing input: CD4+ T cells sorted from a lymph node. The receptors were gathered from a C3H/HeJ mouse with alopecia areata. MHC haplotype here: H2-k.

This clone was detected only a few times. Gene names are mouse gene names. Sequencing ends 4 residues short of the CDR3 end; the germline J gene provides the rest. The J gene is TRBJ2-5, the V gene TRBV2; TRBD1 might be the D (5 bases). The CDR3 sequence is 15 residues long. The germline CDR1 and CDR2 sequences are LGHNA and YSYQKL. The sequenced part of the CDR3 DNA is TGTGCCAGCAGCCAAGATCTCAGGGAGGACGAC. Translation: CASSQDLREDD. The whole CDR3 region reads CASSQDLREDDTQYF. Full variable domain (remainder filled in from reference TRBV2 and TRBJ2-5): DPKIIQKPKYLVAVTGSEKILICEQYLGHNAMYWYRQSAKKPLEFMFSYSYQKLMDNQTASSRFQPQSSKKNHLDLQITALKPDDSATYFCASSQDLREDDTQYFGPGTRLLVL.

There are a few counts of this clone. Gene names are mouse gene names. The missing CDR3 end, 4 residues past where the read stops, is filled in from the germline J gene. The J gene is TRBJ2-1, the V gene TRBV13-2, with D perhaps matching TRBD1 (7 bases). The CDR3 consists of 15 residues. V lost 0 bases and J lost 4, with 11 bases in between. Germline V CDR1 and CDR2: NNHNN, SYGAGS (reference sequence). CDR3 DNA (partial): TGTGCCAGCGGTGATGGAGGGGGCGGGTATGCT. Amino acid sequence: CASGDGGGGYA. The full CDR3 protein is CASGDGGGGYAEQFF.

With regard to this clone: Mouse gene names apply. The read gets to within 4 residues of the CDR3 end, and the germline J gene fills in the rest. Other DNA sequences from this sample encode an identical CDR3 as well. The chain recombines TRBV31 with TRBJ2-2; 9 bases agree with TRBD2. The V and J ends lost 3 bases and 2 bases, in that order; junction bases with no gene match: 1. The germline V gene encodes CDR1 GKSSPN and CDR2 SITVG. The CDR3 extends over 14 amino acids. The DNA read from the CDR3 is TGTGCCTGGAGAACTGGGGGGAACACCGGG. Translation gives CAWRTGGNTG. The complete CDR3 sequence is CAWRTGGNTGQLYF.

As concerns this clone: Germline and genes: mouse. The CDR3 end is not reached by the read, which stops 3 residues before it; the germline J gene fills it in. The chain employs TRBV13-3 and TRBJ1-6; 7 nucleotides line up with TRBD1. TRBJ1-6 belongs to the ORF category, with a function that is uncertain. Looked up from germline, CDR1 is NNHDY and CDR2 is SYVADS. V dropped 3 bases and J dropped 1; count of bases not matched to a gene: 1. The CDR3 is made up of 15 amino acids. Incomplete CDR3 DNA: TGTGCCAGCAGTGTACAGGGGTCCTATAATTCGCCC. This codes for CASSVQGSYNSP. The CDR3 reads in full as CASSVQGSYNSPLYF.

This clone came up a few times. The gene names given are mouse names. The read gets to within 4 residues of the CDR3 end, and the germline J gene fills in the rest. J is TRBJ2-2 and V is TRBV19; 8 nucleotides agree with TRBD2. CDR1 and CDR2 (germline): FNHDT, SITEND (reference sequence). This CDR3 region has 16 residues. With 3 bases clipped from V and 1 base from J, the junction kept 5 bases outside the gene matches. CDR3 DNA (partial): TGTGCCAGCAGTACCTTAGACTGGGGAAACACCGGG. Protein: CASSTLDWGNTG. The CDR3 in full is CASSTLDWGNTGQLYF.

This clone was observed a handful of times. Gene names are the mouse ones. The read ends 4 residues early relative to the CDR3; the germline J gene fills the gap. The same CDR3 can be traced to other DNA sequences in this sample. V and J are TRBV13-1 and TRBJ2-3, with 8 positions matching TRBD2. The germline gives CDR1 NSHNY, CDR2 SYGAGN. The CDR3 extends over 16 amino acids. V gave up 0 bases and J gave up 1 base; unmatched junction bases: 4. CDR3 DNA, as far as it was read: TGTGCCAGCAGTGATGCAAGGGGGGGCCGTGCAGAA. Encoded protein: CASSDARGGRAE. The CDR3, in full, reads CASSDARGGRAETLYF.

This clone has just a few counts. Gene names follow the mouse nomenclature. From the germline J gene comes the end of the CDR3, since the read stops 3 residues before it. This chain links TRBV1 with TRBJ1-6; TRBD1 might be the D (5 bases). TRBJ1-6 is an open reading frame whose function is uncertain. Deletions cut 3 bases from V and 4 bases from J, with 10 bases between. The CDR3 has 15 amino acids. Germline-derived CDR1 and CDR2 are NSQYPW and LRSPGD (reference sequence). The part of the CDR3 DNA that was read is TGCACCTGCAGTGCCTGGGGCGATTATAATTCGCCC. Amino acid sequence: CTCSAWGDYNSP. The whole CDR3 sequence is CTCSAWGDYNSPLYF.

This clone was counted a few times. All gene names here are mouse names. The CDR3 sequence: CASSDIPARGREVFF. CDR3 bases read: TGTGCCAGCAGTGATATCCCCGCCAGGGGGCGA. The V and J genes are TRBV13-3 and TRBJ1-1; TRBD1 matches at 8 bases. The CDR3 is cut off 4 residues early in the read; its end comes from the germline J gene. The germline CDR1 and CDR2 sequences are NNHDY and SYVADS. The CDR3 loop spans 15 amino acids.

This clone occurred a few times. Genes and germline are mouse. The read finishes 4 residues shy of the CDR3 end, and the germline J gene is used to complete it. The rearrangement joins TRBV31 to TRBJ1-2; possible D gene TRBD1, 5 bases. The CDR3 extends over 15 amino acids. V shed 0 bases and J shed 4 bases, with 15 bases lying between them. CDR1 is GKSSPN and CDR2 is SITVG in the germline V gene. CDR3 bases read: TGTGCCTGGAGTCTAGACGGGGGGTCGGGCTCC. Translated: CAWSLDGGSGS. The complete CDR3 protein is CAWSLDGGSGSDYTF.

Details on this clone: Gene names and germline refer to mouse. The read gets to within 4 residues of the CDR3 end, and the germline J gene fills in the rest. The J gene is TRBJ2-4, the V gene TRBV19, with 7 nucleotides matching TRBD2. This CDR3 comprises 17 residues. J was trimmed by 0 bases and V by 4 bases; bases with no gene match: 11. Germline assignment: CDR1 FNHDT and CDR2 SITEND (reference sequence). The part of the CDR3 DNA that was read is TGTGCCAGCAGTCCCCCCCGGGGGGGATCTAGTCAAAAC. This translates into CASSPPRGGSSQN. The entire CDR3 protein reads CASSPPRGGSSQNTLYF.

On this clone itself: Genes and germline are mouse. The CDR3 end lies 4 residues beyond the end of the read and is filled in from the germline J gene. This chain uses TRBV13-1 with TRBJ2-2; TRBD2 is a possible D gene (7 bases). This CDR3 has 18 residues. Per the germline V gene, CDR1 is NSHNY and CDR2 is SYGAGN. V was shortened by 0 bases and J by 1 base, with 16 bases between the two germline ends. Partial CDR3 DNA: TGTGCCAGCAGTGATGTACCGGGGGGCCGGGGAAACACCGGG. As protein: CASSDVPGGRGNTG. The whole CDR3 sequence is CASSDVPGGRGNTGQLYF.

A few counts support this clone. The gene names given are mouse names. The CDR3 goes on 4 residues after the read ends, and that part is filled in from the germline J gene. The gene calls are TRBV13-1 and TRBJ2-2, with a possible D match to TRBD2 (6 bases). The CDR3 has 15 amino acids. Germline V CDR1 and CDR2: NSHNY, SYGAGN. Between the trimmed V and J ends, which lost 2 bases and 3 bases, there was a span of 11 bases. The CDR3 is CASSEGGRDTGQLYF. CDR3 bases read: TGTGCCAGCAGTGAGGGGGGAAGGGACACCGGG.

The sample holds a few counts of this clone. Mouse germline and gene names are used. CDR3 protein: CASSQGTGYNSPLYF. The covered CDR3 bases are TGTGCCAGCAGCCAAGGGACAGGGTATAATTCGCCC. This chain links TRBV2 with TRBJ1-6, with 8 positions matching TRBD1. With the read ending 3 residues before the CDR3 end, the germline J gene is used to fill in that end. TRBJ1-6 is assigned to the ORF class and has an uncertain function. Unmatched junction bases numbered 0, after V lost 1 base and J lost 4 bases. Germline CDR1 and CDR2: LGHNA and YSYQKL. The CDR3 is 15 amino acids.

On this clone: All gene names here are mouse names. Read sequence stops 4 residues before the CDR3 end, and the germline J gene provides the missing end. Other DNA sequences from this sample encode an identical CDR3 as well. V is TRBV19 and J is TRBJ2-4; a weak D match, TRBD2 (5 bases). The germline V gene encodes CDR1 FNHDT and CDR2 SITEND (reference sequence). CDR3 size: 13 residues. CDR3 in amino acids: CASSISWENTLYF. CDR3 bases read: TGTGCCAGCAGTATATCCTGGGAAAAC.

This clone was seen more than once but under ten times. Each gene name is a mouse one. The sequence runs out 4 residues before the end of the CDR3; the remainder is reconstructed from the germline J gene. The J gene is TRBJ2-7, the V gene TRBV13-3; 7 positions agree with TRBD2. Germline assignment: CDR1 NNHDY and CDR2 SYVADS. The V segment lost 4 bases and the J segment 3 bases; nucleotides outside the gene matches: 4. This CDR3 spans 13 amino acids. CDR3 bases read: TGTGCCAGCAGTCGGCACTGGGGCTAT. Amino acids: CASSRHWGY. The CDR3 in its entirety is CASSRHWGYEQYF.

On this clone itself: Mouse names are used for the genes. The missing CDR3 end, 4 residues past where the read stops, is filled in from the germline J gene. The gene calls are TRBV13-1 and TRBJ2-1, with TRBD1 matching 8 bases. V dropped 2 bases and J dropped 5; count of bases not matched to a gene: 3. This CDR3 region has 14 residues. Germline CDR1 NSHNY, CDR2 SYGAGN. Incomplete CDR3 DNA: TGTGCCAGCAGTGAGGGGGACAGGAATGCT. Its translation is CASSEGDRNA. The complete CDR3 reads CASSEGDRNAEQFF.

Comment on this clone: The gene names given are mouse names. Read coverage stops 4 residues before the CDR3 terminus; the germline J gene supplies the remainder. This same CDR3 is encoded by further DNA sequences in the sample. The rearrangement links TRBV31 to TRBJ1-2; D ambiguous. CDR3 size: 14 residues. V lost 0 bases and J 0 bases, leaving 8 bases between the germline ends. Per germline, CDR1 GKSSPN and CDR2 SITVG. Here the CDR3 reads CAWSLNSANSDYTF. CDR3 DNA (partial): TGTGCCTGGAGTCTAAACAGTGCAAACTCC.

This clone showed up just a few times. These gene names are mouse names. Additional DNA sequences in this sample encode the identical CDR3. CDR3 in amino acids: CTCSAVTGGNTGQLYF. CDR3 DNA, as far as it was read: TGCACCTGCAGTGCAGTTACTGGGGGCAACACCGGG. V is TRBV1 and J is TRBJ2-2; TRBD2 aligns across 8 bases. Read sequence stops 4 residues before the CDR3 end, and the germline J gene provides the missing end. J was trimmed by 2 bases and V by 1 base; bases with no gene match: 3. The CDR3 has 16 residues. Germline CDR1 reads NSQYPW; CDR2 reads LRSPGD (reference sequence).

This clone turned up a few times. These gene names are mouse names. The read comes to an end 3 residues before the CDR3 does, leaving the germline J gene to fill in the end. The chain has TRBV1 and TRBJ1-6, with 9 nucleotides matching TRBD1. TRBJ1-6 is an ORF; its function is uncertain. This CDR3 is 16 amino acids long. The J segment lost 2 bases and the V segment lost 1 base, leaving 0 bases of the junction unmatched. Germline lookup yields CDR1 NSQYPW and CDR2 LRSPGD (reference sequence). This CDR3 is CTCSAGTGAYNSPLYF. CDR3 bases read: TGCACCTGCAGTGCAGGGACAGGGGCCTATAATTCGCCC.

To note about this clone: Gene labels here are mouse ones. The read gets to within 4 residues of the CDR3 end, and the germline J gene fills in the rest. The rearrangement joins TRBV13-3 to TRBJ2-7; 9 positions agree with TRBD2. The germline CDR1 and CDR2 sequences are NNHDY and SYVADS. The trim removed 4 bases at V and 0 bases at J, leaving 5 bases unmatched. The CDR3 totals 15 residues. CDR3 amino acids: CASSLDWGSSYEQYF. Partial CDR3 DNA: TGTGCCAGCAGTCTAGACTGGGGGAGCTCCTAT.

Remarks on this clone: The germline and genes are mouse ones. Read coverage stops 4 residues before the CDR3 terminus; the germline J gene supplies the remainder. The chain combines TRBV19 with TRBJ1-2; the match to TRBD1 covers 9 bases. Germline V gene data show CDR1 as FNHDT and CDR2 as SITEND (reference sequence). The J segment lost 0 bases and the V segment lost 5 bases, leaving 5 bases of the junction unmatched. The CDR3 is 15 amino acids. CDR3: CASRDRDRANSDYTF. The CDR3 bases that were read are TGTGCCAGCAGAGACCGGGACAGGGCAAACTCC. The full variable domain, rest sourced from reference TRBV19 and TRBJ1-2, is GGIITQTPKFLIGQEGQKLTLKCQQNFNHDTMYWYRQDSGKGLRLIYYSITENDLQKGDLSEGYDASREKKSSFSLTVTSAQKNEMAVFLCASRDRDRANSDYTFGSGTRLLVI.

This clone was observed a handful of times. The gene names here belong to mouse. The read gets to within 4 residues of the CDR3 end, and the germline J gene fills in the rest. The chain combines TRBV13-1 with TRBJ1-1; D remains unclear. Trimming took 0 bases from V and 0 from J, leaving 12 bases between them. The CDR3 covers 16 residues. Germline CDR1 NSHNY, CDR2 SYGAGN. CDR3 loop: CASSDASGFANTEVFF. CDR3 bases read: TGTGCCAGCAGTGATGCGTCAGGATTTGCAAACACA.

Only a few counts were recorded for this clone. These gene names are mouse names. The sequenced fragment ends 4 residues before the CDR3 boundary, so the rest is inferred from the germline J gene. The rearrangement joins TRBV31 to TRBJ2-3, with TRBD2 matching over 9 bases. With 0 bases clipped from V and 1 base from J, the junction kept 5 bases outside the gene matches. This CDR3 has 16 amino acids. Germline CDR1 GKSSPN, CDR2 SITVG. The DNA read from the CDR3 is TGTGCCTGGAGTCTATTTGGGGGGGCCCGTGCAGAA. It is translated as CAWSLFGGARAE. The full CDR3 sequence reads CAWSLFGGARAETLYF.

This clone turned up a few times. Gene names follow the mouse nomenclature. The read gets to within 4 residues of the CDR3 end, and the germline J gene fills in the rest. The chain recombines TRBV19 with TRBJ1-1, with 7 bases lining up with TRBD1. The CDR3 spans 12 residues. Per germline, CDR1 FNHDT and CDR2 SITEND (reference sequence). The DNA read from the CDR3 is TGTGCCAGCAGGAGGGACAGCCGA. The encoded protein is CASRRDSR. The full CDR3 is CASRRDSREVFF.

As regards this clone: Genes and germline come from the mouse. The DNA ends 4 residues before the CDR3 does, and the rest of the CDR3 is filled in from the germline J gene. The chain recombines TRBV1 with TRBJ2-7, with D maybe TRBD1 (5 bases). V was clipped by 5 bases and J by 2 bases, with 7 bases between them. CDR1 is NSQYPW and CDR2 is LRSPGD in the germline V gene (reference sequence). The CDR3 sequence is 12 residues long. The CDR3 DNA, read in part, is TGCACCTGCAGTCCGACAGCCTAT. Its protein product is CTCSPTAY. The CDR3 reads in full as CTCSPTAYEQYF. Together with reference TRBV1 and TRBJ2-7, the CDR3 gives the full variable domain: VTLLEQNPRWRLVPRGQAVNLRCILKNSQYPWMSWYQQDLQKQLQWLFTLRSPGDKEVKSLPGADYLATRVTDTELRLQVANMSQGRTLYCTCSPTAYEQYFGPGTRLTVL.